The next 25 T cell receptor beta chains were all read from a single sample in a study of spatial heterogeneity in lung cancer. TCRdb reanalysed the 5' RACE reads using MiXCR and keeps one entry per CDR3 protein. The data hold approximately 3,000 distinct CDR3 sequences, with roughly 2.8% observed a single time. The time point: sample taken at primary tumor resection. Source: normal lung tissue next to the tumor, taken at surgery. These receptors came from a male donor with early-stage non-small cell lung cancer.

Within the sample, this clonotype is medium-sized. The J gene is TRBJ2-2, the V gene TRBV19; 7 bases map to TRBD1. CDR1 and CDR2 from the germline V gene are LNHDA and SQIVND (reference sequence). The ends lost 5 bases at V and 2 bases at J; junction bases unmatched: 8. The CDR3 consists of 16 residues. The CDR3 DNA sequence: TGTGCCAGTAGTTCCTACACAGGGGTTAACACCGGGGAGCTGTTTTTT. Translated, it gives CASSSYTGVNTGELFF.

The table lists this clonotype with many counts. The chain combines TRBV20-1 with TRBJ2-1; possibly TRBD2 for D (5 bases). V dropped 7 bases and J dropped 4 bases, with 11 bases sitting between them. Germline-derived CDR1 and CDR2 are DFQATT and SNEGSKA (reference sequence). The CDR3 has 12 amino acids. In nucleotides, the CDR3 is TGCAGTGGTCTAGCAGATTACAATGAGCAGTTCTTC. This sequence encodes CSGLADYNEQFF.

In its sample, this clonotype is medium-sized (0.01 to 0.1%). CDR3 in amino acids: CATKTGGVGNQPQHF. As DNA, the CDR3 is TGCGCCACCAAGACAGGGGGCGTAGGGAATCAGCCCCAGCATTTT. The V call is TRBV10-2, the J call TRBJ1-5, with TRBD1 identical over 10 bases. This CDR3 has 15 residues. The V gene's germline CDR1 is WSHSY and CDR2 SAAADI. J lost 4 bases, V lost 10 bases, and 10 bases had no gene match.

This clonotype ranks as medium-sized (0.01 to 0.1%). V gene TRBV5-1 combines with J gene TRBJ2-7; no clear D gene. Germline assignment: CDR1 SGHRS and CDR2 YFSETQ. V gave up 4 bases and J gave up 6 bases, with 14 bases separating them. This CDR3 comprises 13 residues. The CDR3: CASSGPDESEQYF. CDR3 coding DNA: TGCGCCAGCAGCGGGCCTGATGAGTCCGAGCAGTACTTC.

This chain links TRBV27 with TRBJ1-6, with 10 bases that match TRBD1. The CDR3 consists of 15 residues. CDR1 is MNHEY and CDR2 is SMNVEV in the germline V gene (reference sequence). The J segment lost 8 bases and the V segment lost 6 bases, leaving 7 bases of the junction unmatched. The CDR3 sequence: CASRPRTGGDSPLHF. Written as DNA, the CDR3 is TGTGCCAGCAGACCCCGGACAGGGGGGGATTCACCCCTCCACTTT.

This clonotype showed up many times. The chain employs TRBV4-2 and TRBJ2-5; 7 nucleotides align to TRBD1. Trimming removed 3 bases from V and 1 base from J; junction bases left unmatched: 2. The CDR3 is made up of 14 amino acids. The germline gives CDR1 LGHNA, CDR2 YNFKEQ. CDR3: CASSQGTAQETQYF. The CDR3 DNA follows: TGTGCCAGCAGCCAGGGGACAGCCCAAGAGACCCAGTACTTC.

This clonotype has at least ten counts. The DNA for the CDR3 is TGTGCCAGCAGTTTGGGGGGCGCTGGGGCCAACGTCCTGACTTTC. It specifies CASSLGGAGANVLTF. This chain joins TRBV12-3 or TRBV12-4 and TRBJ2-6; tentatively, D is TRBD1 or TRBD2 (6 bases each). Trimming took 3 bases from V and 2 from J, leaving 8 bases between them. CDR3 size: 15 residues.

The chain joins TRBV28 to TRBJ1-1; D is unclear. This CDR3 is built from 11 residues. Per the germline V gene, CDR1 is MDHEN and CDR2 is SYDVKM. Trimming stripped 6 bases from V and 0 bases from J, with 2 bases between. The CDR3 sequence is CASRLNTEAFF. The CDR3 DNA reads TGTGCCAGCAGGCTGAACACTGAAGCTTTCTTT.

The J gene is TRBJ2-1, the V gene TRBV7-2; D tentatively fits TRBD1 or TRBD2 (5 bases each). The V and J ends lost 5 bases and 10 bases respectively, with 18 bases between them. Germline V gene lookup returns CDR1 SGHTA and CDR2 FQGNSA. The CDR3 has 14 residues. CDR3 protein: CASSLSGREKEQFF. Here the CDR3 DNA reads TGTGCCAGCAGCCTTTCGGGACGTGAGAAGGAGCAGTTCTTC.

This clonotype was picked up many times. The chain couples TRBV6-6 to TRBJ1-5; D is unclear. The CDR3 is made up of 11 amino acids. CDR1 is MNHNY, CDR2 SVGAGI, per germline (reference sequence). The V gene lost 2 bases and the J gene lost 8 bases, with 4 bases spanning the gap. The CDR3 region has the DNA TGTGCCAGCAGTTACGGGGAGCCCCAGCATTTT. Amino acids: CASSYGEPQHF.

This clonotype was seen at least ten times. J is TRBJ2-4 and V is TRBV5-1; TRBD2 matches at 13 bases. CDR3 length: 17 amino acids. Germline V gene lookup returns CDR1 SGHRS and CDR2 YFSETQ. Trimming took 0 bases from V and 6 from J; bases not matched to a gene: 6. Here the CDR3 reads CASSLGLAGGLRNIQYF. CDR3 bases: TGCGCCAGCAGCTTGGGACTAGCGGGAGGACTTAGAAACATTCAGTACTTC.

This clonotype was seen many times. The rearrangement joins TRBV18 to TRBJ2-2; tentatively, D is TRBD1 (6 bases). V dropped 1 base and J dropped 2 bases, with 11 bases sitting between them. Germline values: CDR1 KGHSH, CDR2 LQKENI. This CDR3 comprises 16 residues. Here the CDR3 reads CASSPLTGTNTGELFF. CDR3 DNA: TGTGCCAGCTCACCACTTACAGGGACCAACACCGGGGAGCTGTTTTTT.

This clonotype was counted many times. The chain carries TRBV5-1 and TRBJ2-7, with 7 bases aligning to TRBD1. CDR1 is SGHRS and CDR2 is YFSETQ in the germline V gene. The length of the CDR3 is 13 residues. The J segment lost 4 bases and the V segment lost 3 bases, leaving 4 bases of the junction unmatched. The CDR3 sequence is CASSWGTAYEQYF. DNA of the CDR3: TGCGCCAGCAGCTGGGGGACAGCTTACGAGCAGTACTTC.

This clonotype rates as medium-sized (0.01 to 0.1%). The V gene is TRBV7-2, the J gene TRBJ2-5; 8 bases match TRBD2. V shed 11 bases, J shed 8 bases, and the junction held 13 bases outside the gene matches. There are 13 residues in the CDR3. Germline loops: CDR1 SGHTA, CDR2 FQGNSA. The CDR3 loop is CAAGGTGPPTQYF. Here the CDR3 DNA reads TGTGCCGCGGGGGGTACGGGGCCCCCAACCCAGTACTTC. The full variable domain, rest sourced from reference TRBV7-2 and TRBJ2-5, is GAGVSQSPSNKVTEKGKDVELRCDPISGHTALYWYRQSLGQGLEFLIYFQGNSAPDKSGLPSDRFSAERTGGSVSTLTIQRTQQEDSAVYLCAAGGTGPPTQYFGPGTRLLVL.

This clonotype rates as medium-sized. The chain is built from TRBV11-2 and TRBJ2-2, with D unclear. The V and J ends lost 6 bases and 3 bases respectively, with 14 bases between them. Germline values: CDR1 SGHAT, CDR2 FQNNGV. The CDR3 length is 15 residues. The CDR3 sequence is CASSTPYWDTGELFF. In DNA, the CDR3 is TGTGCCAGCAGTACCCCTTACTGGGACACCGGGGAGCTGTTTTTT.

V usage is TRBV20-1 and J usage is TRBJ2-7; D might be TRBD2 (6 bases). This CDR3 is 14 amino acids long. Germline CDR1 reads DFQATT; CDR2 reads SNEGSKA (reference sequence). V lost 3 bases to trimming and J lost 7 bases, with 19 bases between them. As DNA, the CDR3 is TGCAGTGCTAGTGTGGGACTCGGAAATGGGGAGCAGTACTTC. Its translation: CSASVGLGNGEQYF.

This clonotype was recorded at least ten times. This rearrangement joins TRBV7-9 to TRBJ2-7; 9 nucleotides match TRBD1. Germline CDR1 is SEHNR and CDR2 is FQNEAQ (reference sequence). The CDR3 loop spans 14 amino acids. V lost 4 bases, J lost 4 bases, and 5 bases stayed unmatched. The CDR3 bases are TGTGCCAGCAGCTCCCGGGACAGGGAGTACGAGCAGTACTTC. Its translation: CASSSRDREYEQYF.

In this sample, this clonotype is medium-sized. The chain joins TRBV14 to TRBJ2-3; TRBD1 might be the D (6 bases). Looked up from germline, CDR1 is SGHDN and CDR2 is FVKESK. V dropped 2 bases and J dropped 1 base, with 10 bases sitting between them. This CDR3 comprises 15 residues. CDR3 sequence (DNA): TGTGCCAGCAGCCAATTATCAGGGGGCACAGATACGCAGTATTTT. It encodes CASSQLSGGTDTQYF.

In its sample, this clonotype ranks as medium-sized. This chain connects TRBV6-1 to TRBJ1-1; the D gene is possibly TRBD1 (5 bases). Germline V gene lookup returns CDR1 MNHNS and CDR2 SASEGT. The CDR3 is 13 amino acids. V dropped 3 bases and J dropped 5 bases, with 10 bases sitting between them. CDR3 region: CASSERGETEAFF. In DNA, the CDR3 is TGTGCCAGCAGTGAGCGGGGGGAGACTGAAGCTTTCTTT.

This clonotype is labeled as medium-sized (0.01 to 0.1%). The chain recombines TRBV12-3 or TRBV12-4 with TRBJ1-2, with 8 nucleotides matching TRBD1. This CDR3 region has 12 residues. Losses at the gene ends were 7 bases for V and 8 bases for J; bases not matched to a gene: 6. The CDR3 loop reads CASKIRGRGYTF. The CDR3, as DNA: TGTGCCAGCAAAATCAGGGGGCGAGGCTACACCTTC.

This clonotype is labeled medium-sized. The chain joins TRBV30 to TRBJ2-5, with D possibly matching TRBD2 (5 bases). From germline, CDR1 is GTSNPN and CDR2 SVGIG (reference sequence). V was clipped by 0 bases and J by 1 base, with 12 bases between them. The CDR3 totals 15 residues. CDR3 DNA sequence: TGTGCCTGGAGTGTACAAGGCGGGCCCCAAGAGACCCAGTACTTC. Its protein product is CAWSVQGGPQETQYF.

In this sample, this clonotype is medium-sized. The gene calls are TRBV7-9 and TRBJ1-5, with 10 bases fitting TRBD1. The germline V gene has CDR1 SEHNR and CDR2 FQNEAQ (reference sequence). The CDR3 has 15 residues. After removal of 4 bases from V and 2 bases from J, the junction contained 2 bases not matched to a gene. For the CDR3, the DNA is TGTGCCAGCAGCTCGACAGGGGGCCGCAATCAGCCCCAGCATTTT. Translation: CASSSTGGRNQPQHF. Using reference TRBV7-9 and TRBJ1-5 for the parts outside the CDR3, the full variable domain is DTGVSQNPRHKITKRGQNVTFRCDPISEHNRLYWYRQTLGQGPEFLTYFQNEAQLEKSRLLSDRFSAERPKGSFSTLEIQRTEQGDSAMYLCASSSTGGRNQPQHFGDGTRLSIL.

This clonotype ranks as medium-sized. This sequence joins TRBV4-1 and TRBJ1-2; unclear D gene. The V end was cut by 2 bases, the J end by 4 bases, with 11 bases between. CDR3 size: 14 residues. The germline V gene has CDR1 MGHRA and CDR2 YSYEKL. CDR3 loop: CASSQPLNFYGYTF. The CDR3 bases are TGCGCCAGCAGCCAACCACTTAACTTCTATGGCTACACCTTC.

Of note for this clonotype: This may stem from a read error, because a much larger clone lies one nucleotide away. The chain carries TRBV4-1 and TRBJ2-1; D unclear. CDR3 length: 14 amino acids. Per the germline V gene, CDR1 is MGHRA and CDR2 is YSYEKL. CDR3 loop: CACSQEDFYNEQFF. The CDR3 DNA follows: TGCGCCTGCAGCCAAGAGGATTTTTACAATGAGCAGTTCTTC.

By sample share, this clonotype is medium-sized. The chain recombines TRBV28 with TRBJ1-6; the D gene is possibly TRBD1 (6 bases). Germline assignment: CDR1 MDHEN and CDR2 SYDVKM. V dropped 1 base and J dropped 10 bases, with 11 bases sitting between them. This CDR3 spans 14 amino acids. This CDR3 is CASSLSGGVSPLHF. In DNA form, the CDR3 reads TGTGCCAGCAGTTTATCTGGGGGCGTCTCACCCCTCCACTTT.